The rows below give T cell receptor beta chains drawn from one sample of a study of blood T cell repertoires in COVID-19. Here immunoSEQ multiplex PCR was the method, and the copy in TCRdb shows in-frame clones only, minus some. The data contain approximately 210,000 clones, more than 75% of them singletons. The material sequenced was PBMCs or T cells enriched from blood (not recorded which). The receptors shown here come from a man younger than 40 in a cohort exposed to, infected with or recovered from COVID-19 (not recorded which). The CDR3 runs from the conserved cysteine through the conserved F or W. D genes are given only for firm matches. Where a row states a size, it is once, few, many or the class of an expanded clone; other rows omit it.

J: TRBJ2-7
V: TRBV12-3/TRBV12-4
size: once
D: -
DNA: TGTGCCAGCAGCCCCAGGGGTGGCGAGCAGTACTTC
CDR3: CASSPRGGEQYF

J: TRBJ2-7
V: TRBV5-8
size: -
D: -
DNA: TGTGCCAGCAGCCCACTAGGGACATATGCCTACGAGCAGTACTTC
CDR3: CASSPLGTYAYEQYF

J: TRBJ1-1
V: TRBV9
size: -
D: TRBD1
DNA: TGTGCCAGCAGCGGATCCGGGACAGGGTATGCCACTGAAGCTTTCTTT
CDR3: CASSGSGTGYATEAFF

J: TRBJ2-7
V: TRBV9
size: -
D: TRBD1
DNA: TGTGCCAGCAGCATTAACAGACAGGGGGCTACCCACGAGCAGTACTTC
CDR3: CASSINRQGATHEQYF

J: TRBJ1-2
V: TRBV13
size: -
D: TRBD1
DNA: TGTGCCAGCAGCTTAGAGGGGGCAGGTAGAGGAGGCTACACCTTC
CDR3: CASSLEGAGRGGYTF

J: TRBJ2-1
V: TRBV13
size: -
D: TRBD1
DNA: TGTGCCAGCAGCCCAGGACAGGAGCACAATGAGCAGTTCTTC
CDR3: CASSPGQEHNEQFF

J: TRBJ2-7
V: TRBV6-6
size: -
D: -
DNA: TGTGCCAGCAGTACTTACCGGGACACTTACTACGAGCAGTACTTC
CDR3: CASSTYRDTYYEQYF

J: TRBJ1-5
V: TRBV6-5
size: -
D: TRBD1
DNA: TGTGCCAGCACCCAAGACAGGGGTAGCAATCAGCCCCAGCATTTT
CDR3: CASTQDRGSNQPQHF

J: TRBJ2-1
V: TRBV4-2
size: few
D: TRBD2
DNA: TGTGCCAGCAGCCAAGAGATGGGACTAGGCCTCTTCCGGTCCTACAATGAGCAGTTCTTC
CDR3: CASSQEMGLGLFRSYNEQFF

J: TRBJ2-1
V: TRBV5-4
size: -
D: TRBD2
DNA: TGTGCCAGCAGCTTGGCGAGCGGGGGCTCCTACAATGAGCAGTTCTTC
CDR3: CASSLASGGSYNEQFF

J: TRBJ2-3
V: TRBV7-3
size: once
D: TRBD2
DNA: TGTGCCAGCAGCTTAGGAACCAGCGGGAGGGCGAATACGCAGTATTTT
CDR3: CASSLGTSGRANTQYF

J: TRBJ2-1
V: TRBV7-9
size: once
D: -
DNA: TGTGCCAGCAGCTTGGTACTTGAGCAGTTCTTC
CDR3: CASSLVLEQFF

J: TRBJ2-7
V: TRBV3-1/TRBV3-2
size: -
D: TRBD1
DNA: TGTGCCAGCAGCCCCAGAGGACAGGGCTACTACGAGCAGTACTTC
CDR3: CASSPRGQGYYEQYF

J: TRBJ1-5
V: TRBV7-9
size: -
D: -
DNA: TGTGCCAGCAGCTTGGGTCAGGGGTATCAGCCCCAGCATTTT
CDR3: CASSLGQGYQPQHF

J: TRBJ2-2
V: TRBV4-2
size: -
D: -
DNA: TGTGCCAGCAGTCGTCCAAGACAGAACACCGGGGAGCTGTTTTTT
CDR3: CASSRPRQNTGELFF

J: TRBJ2-3
V: TRBV20-1
size: -
D: TRBD2
DNA: TGCAGTGCTAGTCACCCTAGCGGGAGCACAGATACGCAGTATTTT
CDR3: CSASHPSGSTDTQYF

J: TRBJ2-3
V: TRBV28
size: -
D: -
DNA: TGTGCCAGCAGTTCGACAGCCCCGAAGCAGTATTTT
CDR3: CASSSTAPKQYF

J: TRBJ2-7
V: TRBV6-5
size: -
D: TRBD2
DNA: TGTGCCAGCAGTTACGAACGGGAGGGGTACGAGCAGTACTTC
CDR3: CASSYEREGYEQYF

J: TRBJ2-2
V: TRBV5-1
size: -
D: TRBD2
DNA: TGCGCCAGCAGCTTGGGCCTGGGACTAGCGGGAGTAAGTTTCAACACCGGGGAGCTGTTTTTT
CDR3: CASSLGLGLAGVSFNTGELFF

J: TRBJ2-5
V: TRBV7-3
size: -
D: TRBD1
DNA: TGTGCCAGCAGCTCCCGGGACAGGGGGTTGGGAGAGACCCAGTACTTC
CDR3: CASSSRDRGLGETQYF

J: TRBJ2-2
V: TRBV6-2/TRBV6-3
size: few
D: -
DNA: TGTGCCAGCAGTTACCTTATAATCGCCGGGGAGCTGTTTTTT
CDR3: CASSYLIIAGELFF

J: TRBJ2-5
V: TRBV10-3
size: -
D: TRBD1
DNA: TGTGCCGCCGGGACAGCAGAGACCCAGTACTTC
CDR3: CAAGTAETQYF

J: TRBJ2-7
V: TRBV6-4
size: few
D: TRBD1
DNA: TGTGCCAGCAGTCTGGACAGGGGCTACGAGCAGTACTTC
CDR3: CASSLDRGYEQYF

J: TRBJ1-5
V: TRBV11-2
size: -
D: -
DNA: TGTGCCAGCAGCCCCGGCGGAAGCAATCAGCCCCAGCATTTT
CDR3: CASSPGGSNQPQHF

J: TRBJ2-7
V: TRBV6-5
size: -
D: TRBD2
DNA: TGTGCCAGCAGCAGACGAGGACTAGCTCCCTACGAGCAGTACTTC
CDR3: CASSRRGLAPYEQYF

J: TRBJ2-7
V: TRBV9
size: once
D: -
DNA: TGTGCCAGCAGTCCCTTTCGCGGGGCATACGAGCAGTACTTC
CDR3: CASSPFRGAYEQYF

J: TRBJ2-7
V: TRBV5-4
size: -
D: -
DNA: TGTGCCAGCAGCTTGGTTCCGGGGAGGAACGAGCAGTACTTC
CDR3: CASSLVPGRNEQYF

J: TRBJ1-1
V: TRBV28
size: -
D: -
DNA: TGTGCCGCGGGGCCCGCCCCGAACACTGAAGCTTTCTTT
CDR3: CAAGPAPNTEAFF

J: TRBJ1-6
V: TRBV3-1/TRBV3-2
size: few
D: TRBD1
DNA: TGTGCCAGCAGCCTGGACAGGGGTTCTGCCCTCCACTTT
CDR3: CASSLDRGSALHF

J: TRBJ1-4
V: TRBV4-2
size: -
D: -
DNA: TGTGCCAGCAGCCAAGCCATGGCGGGGGCTGGGGAAAAACTGTTTTTT
CDR3: CASSQAMAGAGEKLFF

J: TRBJ2-3
V: TRBV24-1
size: -
D: TRBD1
DNA: TGTGCCACCAGTGATTCGCTGACAGGGTACAGGTTCACAGATACGCAGTATTTT
CDR3: CATSDSLTGYRFTDTQYF

J: TRBJ2-1
V: TRBV3-1/TRBV3-2
size: -
D: TRBD2
DNA: TGTGCCAGCAGCCGGCACAGCCCGGGACTAGAGTCCAACAATGAGCAGTTCTTC
CDR3: CASSRHSPGLESNNEQFF

J: TRBJ2-1
V: TRBV11-2
size: -
D: -
DNA: TGTGCCAGCAGCCCCGAGGAATCTAACTACAATGAGCAGTTCTTC
CDR3: CASSPEESNYNEQFF